The 3 T cell receptor beta chains below were found in one sample sequenced in a study of T cells expressing NK-cell markers. From the 5' RACE reads, TCRdb lists one entry per CDR3 protein and no DNA. The listing contains 400,000 to 550,000 distinct CDR3 sequences. The sequenced sample was blood T cells: a sorted CD56 or NKG2C T cell subset, CD4+ or CD8+ T cells, or bulk PBMC T cells (not recorded which). The receptors were sampled from a woman between 18 and 70 years old in good health.

The chain couples TRBV11-2 to TRBJ2-1; TCRdb selects TRBD2, and the lack of DNA leaves this call unchecked. The CDR3 covers 18 residues. The germline V gene encodes CDR1 SGHAT and CDR2 FQNNGV. CDR3 sequence reads: CASSLASFVLAGNNEQFF.

This sequence joins TRBV6-1 and TRBJ1-5. The length of the CDR3 is 14 residues. The germline V gene encodes CDR1 MNHNS and CDR2 SASEGT. The CDR3 sequence: CASSRRHDNQPQHF.

The chain recombines TRBV5-1 with TRBJ2-5; checking the TCRdb D call of TRBD1 is not possible without DNA. The CDR3 runs 15 residues. Germline loops: CDR1 SGHRS, CDR2 YFSETQ. The chain's CDR3 is CASSLEGRSQETQYF.